This entry is about one TCR beta chain. The antigen it binds to is not known. Base qualities were left out, and no much larger clone turns up one base away. Another Seattle source contributed samples from volunteer blood donors who had recovered from COVID-19. Collaborating institutions collected whole blood in K2EDTA tubes following their own protocols. For TCRbeta analysis, collaborators shipped samples in one of three forms: frozen whole blood, isolated PBMCs, or DNA extracted from either of those sample types. The CDR1 and CDR2 encoded by the germline V gene are LGHNA and YSLEER. The junction carries 17 bases between V and J, which are trimmed by 0 bases and 3 bases respectively. Inclusive of the bounding cysteine and phenylalanine, the CDR3 is 17 residues long. The only DNA kept is the CDR3, 51 bases in frame from the first base. This sample stems from a study of blood T cell repertoires in COVID-19 (dated by TCRdb to about 2020). Some background on the complete study: Samples from collaborators originated in the United States, Italy and Spain and spanned both the acute and convalescent phases of COVID-19. The prospective study material was composed of cDNA or gDNA derived from T cells, B-cell-depleted T cells, or PBMCs. The dataset comprised deeply sampled blood TCRbeta repertoires from subjects exposed to, actively infected with, or recovered from COVID-19. A freely available public database, intended as a resource for researchers studying the immune response to SARS-CoV-2, is where the repertoires were released. The samples were drawn from two sources: the first 160 participants of the ongoing ImmuneRACE study, and 950 to 1,500 subjects contributed by 6 global collaborators. Sample metadata almost always included a de-identified subject ID, COVID-19 status, age in years and sex. Where available, HLA class I and class II types were obtained from metadata supplied by the sample provider rather than from assay-based typing.

What the study reported, not specific to this receptor: The quantity of clinical and demographic metadata differed by source and by participant and was supplied without curation.

The immunoSEQ Assay, a bias-controlled multiplex PCR, was used to amplify TCRbeta CDR3 regions from genomic DNA. Per the source publication's procedure: The number of nucleated cells in each sample was estimated by amplification of reference gene primers within the assay. To quantify the absolute abundance of each unique TCRbeta CDR3 rearrangement, sequence reads were collapsed and filtered. For each sample, productive Simpson clonality was calculated as the square root of Simpson's diversity index over productive rearrangements. What TCRdb holds here is the immuneACCESS table cut down to in-frame rearrangements. Part of the clones is not present; checked against another copy, under half of the missing clones reflect an unresolved V gene, and the others are unexplained. V, J and clone size were drawn from that table, and D and trimming were deduced from the DNA. The sample table contains some 150,000 clones; only one count was recorded for around 86% of them. The top ten clones comprise 37% of the sample.

This TCR was recovered from a man aged 50-59 years who had recovered from COVID-19. Recombination linked TRBV4-3 to TRBJ1-1; no D gene is confidently identified. The sequencing sample was made of peripheral blood. The CDR3 protein sequence reads: CASSQEVAGSAYTEAFF. In nucleotides, the sequence is TGCGCCAGCAGCCAAGAGGTGGCGGGTTCAGCGTACACTGAAGCTTTCTTT.